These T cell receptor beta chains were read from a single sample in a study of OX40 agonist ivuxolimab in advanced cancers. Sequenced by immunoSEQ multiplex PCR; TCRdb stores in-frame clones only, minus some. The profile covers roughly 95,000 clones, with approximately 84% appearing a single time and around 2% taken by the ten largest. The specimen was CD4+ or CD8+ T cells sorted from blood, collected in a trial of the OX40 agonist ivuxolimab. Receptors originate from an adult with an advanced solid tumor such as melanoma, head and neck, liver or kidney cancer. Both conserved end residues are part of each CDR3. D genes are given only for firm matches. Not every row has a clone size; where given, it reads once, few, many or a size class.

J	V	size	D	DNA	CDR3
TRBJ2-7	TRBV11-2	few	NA	TGTGCCAGCAGCTTAGGAAAATACGAGCAGTACTTC	CASSLGKYEQYF
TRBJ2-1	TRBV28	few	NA	TGTGCCAGCGGGGGTTTGCCCTACAATGAGCAGTTCTTC	CASGGLPYNEQFF
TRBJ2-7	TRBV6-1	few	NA	TGTGCCAGCGTGGACCCGTACTCCTACGAGCAGTACTTC	CASVDPYSYEQYF
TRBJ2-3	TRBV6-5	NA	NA	TGTGCCAGCACTCTGGGGGACGGACCCACAGATACGCAGTATTTT	CASTLGDGPTDTQYF
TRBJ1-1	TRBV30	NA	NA	TGTGCCTGGAGTGGCAGGGGATCTATGAACACTGAAGCTTTCTTT	CAWSGRGSMNTEAFF
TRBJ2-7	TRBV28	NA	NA	TGTGCCAGCAGTTTAAGGTACGAGCAGTACTTC	CASSLRYEQYF
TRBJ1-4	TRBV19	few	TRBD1	TGTGCCAGTAGTACGACAGGGGGCGTTGAAAAACTGTTTTTT	CASSTTGGVEKLFF
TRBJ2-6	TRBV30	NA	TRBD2	TGTGCCTGGAGTGCGGGACCCGGGGGGTCTGGGGCCAACGTCCTGACTTTC	CAWSAGPGGSGANVLTF
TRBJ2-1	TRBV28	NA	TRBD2	TGTGCCAGCGTTGGCGGGAGCGCGTACAATGAGCAGTTCTTC	CASVGGSAYNEQFF
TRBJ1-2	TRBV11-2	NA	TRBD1	TGTGCCAGCAGCTTAGCCAGGGGGAATAACTATGGCTACACCTTC	CASSLARGNNYGYTF
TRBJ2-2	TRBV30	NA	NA	TGTGCCTGGAGTCGGGCAGGGGGGACCGGGGAGCTGTTTTTT	CAWSRAGGTGELFF
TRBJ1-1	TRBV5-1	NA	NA	TGCGCCAGCAGCCAAGACATGAACACTGAAGCTTTCTTT	CASSQDMNTEAFF
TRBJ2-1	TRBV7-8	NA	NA	TGTGCCAGCAGCTTAGTTACCTATGTGGGAGGACTAAAGGGTGAGCAGTTCTTC	CASSLVTYVGGLKGEQFF
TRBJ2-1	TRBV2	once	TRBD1	TGTGCCAGCAGTGAGCGGACGATGAGACAGGGGTATGGTGAGCAGTTCTTC	CASSERTMRQGYGEQFF
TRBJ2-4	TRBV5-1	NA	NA	TGCGCCAGCAGCTTAGGGGGACATACCAACATTCAGTACTTC	CASSLGGHTNIQYF
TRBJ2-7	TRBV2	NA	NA	TGTGCCAGCAGGTCAGGGACAAACTACGAGCAGTACTTC	CASRSGTNYEQYF
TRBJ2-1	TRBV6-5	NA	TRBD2	TGTGCCAGCAGTCCCACTAGCGGGAGGGGCGATGAGCAGTTCTTC	CASSPTSGRGDEQFF